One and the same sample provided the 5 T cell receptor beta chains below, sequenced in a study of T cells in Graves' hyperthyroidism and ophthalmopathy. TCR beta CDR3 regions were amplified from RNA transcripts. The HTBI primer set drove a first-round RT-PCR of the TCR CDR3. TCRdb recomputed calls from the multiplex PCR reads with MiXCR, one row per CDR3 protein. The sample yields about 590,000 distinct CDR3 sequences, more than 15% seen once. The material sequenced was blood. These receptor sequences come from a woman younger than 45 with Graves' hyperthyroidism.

CDR3 DNA: TGTGCCAGTAGTACCACAGGGGTAGGTAATGAAAAACTGTTTTTT. Its translation: CASSTTGVGNEKLFF. The chain employs TRBV19 and TRBJ1-4, with 7 bases matching TRBD1. V gave up 4 bases and J gave up 4 bases; unmatched junction bases: 6. CDR3 size: 15 residues. Germline CDR1 reads LNHDA; CDR2 reads SQIVND (reference sequence).

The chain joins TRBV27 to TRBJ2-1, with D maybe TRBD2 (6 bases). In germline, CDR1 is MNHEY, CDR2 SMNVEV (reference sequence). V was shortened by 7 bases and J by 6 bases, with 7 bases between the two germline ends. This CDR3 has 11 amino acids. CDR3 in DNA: TGTGCCAGCAAGCGGGCCAATGAGCAGTTCTTC. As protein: CASKRANEQFF.

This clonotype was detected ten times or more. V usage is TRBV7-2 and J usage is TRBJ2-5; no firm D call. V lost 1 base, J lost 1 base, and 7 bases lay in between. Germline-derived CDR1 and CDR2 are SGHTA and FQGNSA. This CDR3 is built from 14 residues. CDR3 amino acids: CASSLGRAQETQYF. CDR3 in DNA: TGTGCCAGCAGCTTAGGTAGGGCCCAAGAGACCCAGTACTTC.

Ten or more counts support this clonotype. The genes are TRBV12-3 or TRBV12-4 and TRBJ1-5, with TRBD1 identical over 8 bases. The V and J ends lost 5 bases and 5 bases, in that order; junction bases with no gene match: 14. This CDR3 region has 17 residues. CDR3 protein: CASSHPAGQGPYQPQHF. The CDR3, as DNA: TGTGCCAGCAGTCATCCCGCCGGACAGGGTCCCTATCAGCCCCAGCATTTT.

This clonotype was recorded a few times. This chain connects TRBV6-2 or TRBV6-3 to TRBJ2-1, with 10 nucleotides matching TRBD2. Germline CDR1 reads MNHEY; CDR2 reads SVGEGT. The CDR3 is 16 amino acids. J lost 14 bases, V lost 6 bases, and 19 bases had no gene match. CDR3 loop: CASSHPPSGRVEEEFF. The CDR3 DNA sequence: TGTGCCAGCAGCCATCCCCCGAGCGGGAGGGTGGAGGAGGAGTTCTTC.